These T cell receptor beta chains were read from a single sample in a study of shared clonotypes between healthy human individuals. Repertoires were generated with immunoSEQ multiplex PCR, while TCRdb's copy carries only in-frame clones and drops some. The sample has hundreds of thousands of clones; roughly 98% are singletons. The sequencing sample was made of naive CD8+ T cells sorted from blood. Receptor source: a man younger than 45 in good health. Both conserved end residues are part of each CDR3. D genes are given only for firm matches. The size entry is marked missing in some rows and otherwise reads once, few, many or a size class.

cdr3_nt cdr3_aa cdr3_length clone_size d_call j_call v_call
TGTGCCAGCAGCCAAGTTCTCAGGGCATCGAAAGAGACCCAGTACTTC CASSQVLRASKETQYF 16 NA NA TRBJ2-5 TRBV14
TGCGCCAGCAGTGAGATGGCCGACAATGAGCAGTTCTTC CASSEMADNEQFF 13 NA NA TRBJ2-1 TRBV10-1
TGTGCCAGCCTCGTAGCCCGACAGGGGGCGCGTGAGACCCAGTACTTC CASLVARQGARETQYF 16 NA TRBD1 TRBJ2-5 TRBV2
TGCGCCAGCAGCACCAACATTGACTCCTACAATGAGCAGTTCTTC CASSTNIDSYNEQFF 15 NA NA TRBJ2-1 TRBV4-3
TGTGCCAGCAGCCCATTCCCAGTAGGCAGGGAGACCCAGTACTTC CASSPFPVGRETQYF 15 NA NA TRBJ2-5 TRBV11-2
TGTGCCAGCAGCTTAGGTATTAGACAGTCTGGAAACACCATATATTTT CASSLGIRQSGNTIYF 16 NA NA TRBJ1-3 TRBV7-8
TGTGCCAGCAGCCGGGGGATTAGCGGGAGTAGTAATGAGCAGTTCTTC CASSRGISGSSNEQFF 16 NA TRBD2 TRBJ2-1 TRBV7-2
TGTGCCAGCAGTTTATGGGAGAACGAGCAGTACTTC CASSLWENEQYF 12 NA NA TRBJ2-7 TRBV28
TGTGCCAGCAGCCAGGGGACAGGCTATGGCTACACCTTC CASSQGTGYGYTF 13 once TRBD1 TRBJ1-2 TRBV7-6
TGTGCCAGTAGTATAATAGGCTACGAGCAGTACTTC CASSIIGYEQYF 12 NA NA TRBJ2-7 TRBV19
TGCGCCAGCAGCCAAACGGGGGGCTCCTACAATGAGCAGTTCTTC CASSQTGGSYNEQFF 15 NA TRBD2 TRBJ2-1 TRBV4-1
TGTGCCAGCAGCTTGGGCGAGGGGACCCAGTACTTC CASSLGEGTQYF 12 NA NA TRBJ2-5 TRBV13
TGTGCCAGCAGTGATTGGGGACAGTCCTACGAGCAGTACTTC CASSDWGQSYEQYF 14 NA TRBD1 TRBJ2-7 TRBV2
TGTGCCAGTCAAAGGGGGCTGAACACTGAAGCTTTCTTT CASQRGLNTEAFF 13 NA TRBD1 TRBJ1-1 TRBV6-6
TGTGCCTGGAGTGTCGCCTCCAGCGGGAGGGCCGTTTTCTACAATGAGCAGTTCTTC CAWSVASSGRAVFYNEQFF 19 NA TRBD2 TRBJ2-1 TRBV30
TGTGCTAGCAGTGTACATGAGACCGGGGAGCTGTTTTTT CASSVHETGELFF 13 NA NA TRBJ2-2 TRBV7-7
TGTGCCAGCAGCTTACACCAAGGTACTGAAGCTTTCTTT CASSLHQGTEAFF 13 NA NA TRBJ1-1 TRBV5-4
TGCGCCAGCAGCCAGGCCGGACTAGCGGTGAACAATGAGCAGTTCTTC CASSQAGLAVNNEQFF 16 NA TRBD2 TRBJ2-1 TRBV4-1
TGTGCCAGCAGCTCCCGGGACAGGGAAGGCAATCAGCCCCAGCATTTT CASSSRDREGNQPQHF 16 NA TRBD1 TRBJ1-5 TRBV28
TGTGCCAGCAGCTTGGAACCAGGTACCTACGAGCAGTACTTC CASSLEPGTYEQYF 14 NA NA TRBJ2-7 TRBV5-5
TGTGCCGTCCGGACAGCCTACACTGAAGCTTTCTTT CAVRTAYTEAFF 12 NA NA TRBJ1-1 TRBV2
TGTGCCAGCAGCTCAAGACTAGCGGGGAGAGGATACGAGCAGTACTTC CASSSRLAGRGYEQYF 16 NA TRBD2 TRBJ2-7 TRBV7-9
TGTGCCAGCAGCGTGGACTCTGGGGCCAACGTCCTGACTTTC CASSVDSGANVLTF 14 NA NA TRBJ2-6 TRBV9
TGTGCCAGCAGTTTCGGAAATGAGCAGTACTTC CASSFGNEQYF 11 NA NA TRBJ2-7 TRBV6-6
TGTGCCAGCAGCTTCTCCCCAGATACGCAGTATTTT CASSFSPDTQYF 12 NA NA TRBJ2-3 TRBV7-9
TGTGCCAGCAGTTCTATGGACAGCCCAGCATGGGGCTACACCTTC CASSSMDSPAWGYTF 15 NA NA TRBJ1-2 TRBV27
TGTGCCAGCAGCCAATCCTTCACAGATACGCAGTATTTT CASSQSFTDTQYF 13 NA NA TRBJ2-3 TRBV16
TGTGCCAGCAGCCTCCCACTAGCGGGAGGAATCAATGAGCAGTTCTTC CASSLPLAGGINEQFF 16 NA TRBD2 TRBJ2-1 TRBV27
TGCAGCGTTGAAGAACTGGAAGAAAAACTGTTTTTT CSVEELEEKLFF 12 NA NA TRBJ1-4 TRBV29-1
TGTGCCAGCAGTTCGGAGAACACCGGGGAGCTGTTTTTT CASSSENTGELFF 13 NA NA TRBJ2-2 TRBV25-1
TGTGCCAGCAGTAACCCACGGACAGGGTCCTACGAGCAGTACTTC CASSNPRTGSYEQYF 15 NA TRBD1 TRBJ2-7 TRBV6-5
TGTGCCAGCAGCCCCGGACCCTCCCCCCAAATGTGGTTCTTC CASSPGPSPQMWFF 14 few NA TRBJ2-1 TRBV5-4
TGTGCCAGCAGCTCGAGACATTTAAAGGCAGATACGCAGTATTTT CASSSRHLKADTQYF 15 NA NA TRBJ2-3 TRBV7-9
TGTGCCAGCAGCTTAGGACAGGGGGTGAATGAGCAGTTCTTC CASSLGQGVNEQFF 14 NA TRBD1 TRBJ2-1 TRBV11-2
TGTGCCAGCAGCTCGACAAGGAACACTGAAGCTTTCTTT CASSSTRNTEAFF 13 NA NA TRBJ1-1 TRBV7-9
TGTGCCAGCAGCGGGACTTACCACAATGAGCAGTTCTTC CASSGTYHNEQFF 13 once NA TRBJ2-1 TRBV9
TGCAGCGTCGTGGACGGGCTGAACACTGAAGCTTTCTTT CSVVDGLNTEAFF 13 NA NA TRBJ1-1 TRBV29-1
TGTGCCAGCAGCTTAGGAGTAGCGGGAAGTGCCTCCTACAATGAGCAGTTCTTC CASSLGVAGSASYNEQFF 18 NA TRBD2 TRBJ2-1 TRBV11-2
TGTGCCAGCAGCTTCGTCAGGGAGGCTAACTATGGCTACACCTTC CASSFVREANYGYTF 15 NA NA TRBJ1-2 TRBV7-9
TGTGCCAGCAGTGAGTTCGCGGCTAGCACAGATACGCAGTATTTT CASSEFAASTDTQYF 15 NA NA TRBJ2-3 TRBV6-1
TGTGCCAGCAGCCAGCGACGGGTCTCCTACGAGCAGTACTTC CASSQRRVSYEQYF 14 NA NA TRBJ2-7 TRBV5-6
TGCGCCAGCAGCCAAGGCTGGGGCGCCCTGGGTGGCGAGCAGTACTTC CASSQGWGALGGEQYF 16 NA NA TRBJ2-7 TRBV4-3
TGTGCCAGCAGCAACCGGGACCTCAATGAGCAGTTCTTC CASSNRDLNEQFF 13 NA NA TRBJ2-1 TRBV21-1
TGTGCCAGCAGCCCTTCCGCTAGCGTACAGTACTTC CASSPSASVQYF 12 NA NA TRBJ2-4 TRBV28
TGTGCCAGCAGCGCCAGCGACGACAGGGGGCCGCTACTAGCCAAAAACATTCAGTACTTC CASSASDDRGPLLAKNIQYF 20 NA TRBD1 TRBJ2-4 TRBV13
TGTGCCAGCAGTACTCGACTGCAGAGTGAGCAGTTCTTC CASSTRLQSEQFF 13 NA NA TRBJ2-1 TRBV27
TGTGCCAGCAGCTTATCCTCCTACGAGCAGTACTTC CASSLSSYEQYF 12 NA NA TRBJ2-7 TRBV7-9
TGTGCCAGCAGCGTTGGGACTAGCCAAAACAGGGAGACCCAGTACTTC CASSVGTSQNRETQYF 16 NA TRBD2 TRBJ2-5 TRBV9
TGTGCCAGTAGTACAGGGGACAGGGTTCCTAATCAGCCCCAGCATTTT CASSTGDRVPNQPQHF 16 NA TRBD1 TRBJ1-5 TRBV19
TGTGCCAGCAGCTTAGATAGCACAGGGTATGGCTACACCTTC CASSLDSTGYGYTF 14 NA NA TRBJ1-2 TRBV7-2
TGCGCCAGCACGCCGAGCGGGCAGGCTCCCGGCTACACCTTC CASTPSGQAPGYTF 14 NA NA TRBJ1-2 TRBV10-2
TGTGCCAGCAGCTCCGGCCCAAGGGAGGCGCCGGATACGCAGTATTTT CASSSGPREAPDTQYF 16 NA NA TRBJ2-3 TRBV11-3
TGCGCCAGCAGTGAGTCGGGGGGAGGACTCTACGAGCAGTACTTC CASSESGGGLYEQYF 15 NA NA TRBJ2-7 TRBV10-2
TGCGCCAGCAGAGAAGGCTACGAGCAGTACTTC CASREGYEQYF 11 NA NA TRBJ2-7 TRBV10-2
TGCGCCAGCAGCCCGTCCTTGGCAGCTAACTATGGCTACACCTTC CASSPSLAANYGYTF 15 NA NA TRBJ1-2 TRBV4-1